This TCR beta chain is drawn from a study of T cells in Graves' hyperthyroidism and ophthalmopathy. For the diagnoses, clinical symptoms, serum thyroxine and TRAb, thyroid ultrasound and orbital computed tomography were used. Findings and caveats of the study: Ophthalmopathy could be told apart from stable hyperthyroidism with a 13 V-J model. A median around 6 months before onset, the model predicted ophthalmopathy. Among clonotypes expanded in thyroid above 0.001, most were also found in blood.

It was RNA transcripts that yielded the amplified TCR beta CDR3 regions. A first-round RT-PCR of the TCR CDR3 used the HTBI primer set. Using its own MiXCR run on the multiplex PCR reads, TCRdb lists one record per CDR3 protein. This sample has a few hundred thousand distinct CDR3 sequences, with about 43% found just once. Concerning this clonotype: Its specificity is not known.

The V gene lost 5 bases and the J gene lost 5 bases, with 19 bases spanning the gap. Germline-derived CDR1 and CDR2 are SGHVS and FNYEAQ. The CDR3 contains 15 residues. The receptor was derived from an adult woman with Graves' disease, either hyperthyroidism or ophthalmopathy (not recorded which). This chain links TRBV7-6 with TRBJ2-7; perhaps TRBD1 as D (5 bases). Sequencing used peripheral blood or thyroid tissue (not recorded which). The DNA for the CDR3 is TGTGCCAGCAGCCAGAAAGCGACAGCTCGGCACGAGCAGTACTTC. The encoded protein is CASSQKATARHEQYF.